Presented here are 22 T cell receptor beta chains from one specimen sequenced in a study of beta chain features in type 1 diabetes. Expressed TCRB transcripts were sequenced after all isolated RNA was converted to cDNA. The assay was immunoSEQ multiplex PCR, and TCRdb's table has in-frame clones only and misses some. Of under 450,000 clones in the sample, roughly 13% were seen once. Sample: naive CD4+ T cells from blood. The source of these receptors is a man aged 25-45 years in good health.

The rearrangement links TRBV5-6 to TRBJ2-3; TRBD1 agrees at 10 bases. Germline V gene sequence: CDR1 SGHDT, CDR2 YYEEEE. Trimming took 4 bases from V and 4 from J; bases not matched to a gene: 6. This CDR3 spans 15 amino acids. This CDR3 reads CASSTTGGASDTQYF. CDR3 nucleotide sequence: TGTGCCAGCAGCACGACAGGGGGCGCGTCAGATACGCAGTATTTT.

This clone was observed at least ten times. Within the sample, other DNA sequences also encode this same CDR3. The chain couples TRBV29-1 to TRBJ1-1; D unclear. V lost 2 bases to trimming and J lost 0 bases, with 7 bases between them. This CDR3 spans 13 amino acids. Germline lookup yields CDR1 SQVTM and CDR2 ANQGSEA. As DNA, the CDR3 is TGCAGCGTTGAAAGGCCACTGAACACTGAAGCTTTCTTT. Amino acid sequence: CSVERPLNTEAFF.

This chain connects TRBV18 to TRBJ1-1; 7 bases line up with TRBD1. Germline V gives CDR1 KGHSH, CDR2 LQKENI. The CDR3 runs 14 residues. V was pared by 8 bases and J by 1 base, with 7 bases of the junction left unmatched. The DNA of the CDR3 is TGTGCCAGCGCAAGACAGGGCGCGAACACTGAAGCTTTCTTT. Translation gives CASARQGANTEAFF.

This clone was seen more than once but under ten times. The chain has TRBV19 and TRBJ2-4; 9 nucleotides agree with TRBD2. The CDR3 length is 15 residues. Per the germline V gene, CDR1 is LNHDA and CDR2 is SQIVND (reference sequence). The V gene end was trimmed by 5 bases and the J gene end by 7 bases; junction bases not matched to a gene: 9. CDR3 DNA sequence: TGTGCCAGTAGTTTGGGGACTAGCCGGGGTAACATTCAGTACTTC. Its translation: CASSLGTSRGNIQYF.

This chain connects TRBV7-2 to TRBJ1-1; a possible D gene is TRBD1 (5 bases). This CDR3 is 13 amino acids long. Germline V lookup: CDR1 SGHTA, CDR2 FQGNSA. V gave up 6 bases and J gave up 2 bases, with 10 bases separating them. CDR3 protein: CASRETANTEAFF. CDR3 DNA sequence: TGTGCCAGCAGGGAGACAGCTAACACTGAAGCTTTCTTT.

Worth noting for this clone: Other DNA variants within this sample encode the same CDR3. The V and J genes are TRBV7-2 and TRBJ2-7; D is unresolved. The CDR3 totals 11 residues. CDR1 SGHTA and CDR2 FQGNSA come from the germline V gene. V lost 6 bases and J 5 bases, leaving 8 bases between the germline ends. The CDR3 bases are TGTGCCAGCAGTCTACTACACGAGCAGTACTTC. It encodes CASSLLHEQYF.

The chain is built from TRBV15 and TRBJ1-2; 8 nucleotides match TRBD1. The CDR3 runs 17 residues. J was trimmed by 4 bases and V by 0 bases; bases with no gene match: 10. The germline V gene has CDR1 LNHNV and CDR2 YYDKDF (reference sequence). The CDR3 nucleotides are TGTGCCACCAGCAGAGATCCCCGACCAGACAGGGGCTATGGCTACACCTTC. Amino acid sequence: CATSRDPRPDRGYGYTF.

The chain couples TRBV14 to TRBJ2-3; 9 bases are shared with TRBD2. The CDR3 has 18 residues. V was pared by 0 bases and J by 0 bases, with 7 bases of the junction left unmatched. The V gene's germline CDR1 is SGHDN and CDR2 FVKESK. The CDR3 sequence is CASSQDKGLAPSTDTQYF. The CDR3 DNA reads TGTGCCAGCAGCCAAGATAAGGGACTAGCACCTAGCACAGATACGCAGTATTTT.

The J gene is TRBJ2-5, the V gene TRBV29-1, with 10 bases fitting TRBD2. This CDR3 is built from 14 residues. In germline, CDR1 is SQVTM, CDR2 ANQGSEA. V shed 5 bases, J shed 9 bases, and the junction held 12 bases outside the gene matches. The CDR3 DNA follows: TGCAGCGTTCAAACTAGCGGGAACAGTAGGGCCCAGTACTTC. Translation gives CSVQTSGNSRAQYF.

The V and J genes are TRBV19 and TRBJ1-5; maybe TRBD1 (6 bases). The CDR3 runs to 16 residues. Per germline, CDR1 LNHDA and CDR2 SQIVND (reference sequence). Trimming removed 8 bases at V and 1 base at J, with 18 bases between. CDR3 loop: CASGGWGRGSNQPQHF. The CDR3 DNA is TGTGCCAGTGGCGGGTGGGGGCGCGGAAGCAATCAGCCCCAGCATTTT.

CDR3: CATSRDLAAGGGAQETQYF. Here the CDR3 DNA reads TGTGCCACCAGCAGAGACTTGGCGGCTGGCGGGGGGGCCCAAGAGACCCAGTACTTC. V is TRBV15 and J is TRBJ2-5, with 9 bases lining up with TRBD2. Looked up from germline, CDR1 is LNHNV and CDR2 is YYDKDF (reference sequence). J was trimmed by 1 base and V by 0 bases; bases with no gene match: 12. This CDR3 region has 19 residues.

The chain recombines TRBV7-3 with TRBJ2-3, with D perhaps TRBD2 (5 bases). This CDR3 region has 16 residues. Trimming took off 1 base at V and 9 bases at J, with 20 bases between the two ends. Germline CDR1 reads SGHTA; CDR2 reads FQGTGA. The DNA for the CDR3 is TGTGCCAGCAGCTTAATAGCTCTCTCTCGGGGAGTAACGCAGTATTTT. Translated, it gives CASSLIALSRGVTQYF.

The chain has TRBV6-1 and TRBJ2-1, with 11 positions matching TRBD2. CDR3 size: 14 residues. V shed 4 bases, J shed 7 bases, and the junction held 3 bases outside the gene matches. Germline loops: CDR1 MNHNS, CDR2 SASEGT. The CDR3: CASSGSGRGNEQFF. As DNA, the CDR3 is TGTGCCAGCAGTGGTAGCGGGAGGGGTAATGAGCAGTTCTTC.

A few counts support this clone. The chain has TRBV29-1 and TRBJ2-5, with unresolved D. The germline V gene encodes CDR1 SQVTM and CDR2 ANQGSEA. CDR3 size: 14 residues. The ends were cut back, 5 bases at V and 2 bases at J, with 15 bases in the middle. CDR3 protein: CSVTPRDSQETQYF. The CDR3 nucleotides are TGCAGCGTTACCCCGCGAGACTCACAAGAGACCCAGTACTTC.

This clone came up a few times. The V and J genes are TRBV19 and TRBJ2-6, with a possible D match to TRBD2 (5 bases). Germline CDR1 LNHDA, CDR2 SQIVND (reference sequence). V shed 5 bases and J shed 0 bases, with 11 bases lying between them. The CDR3 runs to 16 residues. The CDR3 sequence is CASSSPGISGANVLTF. The CDR3 DNA sequence: TGTGCCAGTAGTTCACCCGGGATCTCTGGGGCCAACGTCCTGACTTTC.

The gene calls are TRBV7-8 and TRBJ2-2; D is unresolved. Germline CDR1 SGHVS, CDR2 FQNEAQ. The CDR3 covers 15 residues. Trimming took 6 bases from V and 2 from J, leaving 13 bases between them. CDR3 in amino acids: CASRQTPLNTGELFF. The DNA of the CDR3 is TGTGCCAGCAGACAGACACCTTTAAACACCGGGGAGCTGTTTTTT.

The gene calls are TRBV18 and TRBJ2-1, with D uncertain. V was pared by 6 bases and J by 6 bases, with 9 bases between. The CDR3 has 12 residues. Germline CDR1 KGHSH, CDR2 LQKENI. The CDR3 loop reads CASSYSLNEQFF. CDR3 DNA: TGTGCCAGCTCGTACAGTCTCAATGAGCAGTTCTTC.

V is TRBV9 and J is TRBJ2-7; 10 nucleotides line up with TRBD2. Per germline, CDR1 SGDLS and CDR2 YYNGEE. The CDR3 contains 14 residues. The J segment lost 1 base and the V segment lost 4 bases, leaving 2 bases of the junction unmatched. CDR3 sequence: CASSTGLASYEQYF. CDR3 sequence (DNA): TGTGCCAGCAGCACGGGACTAGCGTCCTACGAGCAGTACTTC. Using reference TRBV9 and TRBJ2-7 for the parts outside the CDR3, the full variable domain is DSGVTQTPKHLITATGQRVTLRCSPRSGDLSVYWYQQSLDQGLQFLIQYYNGEERAKGNILERFSAQQFPDLHSELNLSSLELGDSALYFCASSTGLASYEQYFGPGTRLTVT.

The rearrangement uses TRBV25-1 and TRBJ1-3; tentative D call: TRBD1 (6 bases). The CDR3 totals 15 residues. Trimming pared 4 bases from V and 0 bases from J, leaving 10 bases between. Germline CDR1 is MGHDK and CDR2 is SYGVNS. The CDR3 region is CASSASTGSGNTIYF. As DNA, the CDR3 is TGTGCCAGCAGTGCCTCGACAGGCTCTGGAAACACCATATATTTT.

This clone was picked up a small number of times. The chain has TRBV5-8 and TRBJ1-5; maybe TRBD1 (6 bases). Germline lookup yields CDR1 SGHTS and CDR2 YDEGEE. V was trimmed by 3 bases and J by 2 bases, leaving 12 bases between them. The CDR3 sequence is 15 residues long. The CDR3 coding sequence is TGTGCCAGCAGCTCACAGGGTCGAGGCAATCAGCCCCAGCATTTT. Translation: CASSSQGRGNQPQHF.

A few counts support this clone. This rearrangement joins TRBV25-1 to TRBJ2-3; D possibly corresponds to TRBD1 (5 bases). Germline CDR1 is MGHDK and CDR2 is SYGVNS. The ends were cut back, 5 bases at V and 2 bases at J, with 11 bases in the middle. The CDR3 consists of 14 residues. CDR3 in DNA: TGTGCCAGCAGTAAGACAGCTAACACAGATACGCAGTATTTT. It encodes CASSKTANTDTQYF.

This clone was counted between two and nine times. Other DNA sequences in the same sample also yield this CDR3. V is TRBV7-9 and J is TRBJ1-4; D perhaps matches TRBD1 (6 bases). The CDR3 runs 15 residues. Between the trimmed V and J ends, which lost 3 bases and 8 bases, there was a span of 16 bases. Germline V lookup: CDR1 SEHNR, CDR2 FQNEAQ (reference sequence). The CDR3 DNA reads TGTGCCAGCAGCTTGGAACAGGGTCCGGGGGAAAAACTGTTTTTT. Translated: CASSLEQGPGEKLFF.